These 30 T cell receptor beta chains came from one sample sequenced in a study of T cells in localized non-small cell lung cancer. Only in-frame clones appear in the TCRdb table, and some are missing; sequencing was by immunoSEQ multiplex PCR. The table shows roughly 3,400 clones, with around 19% occurring only once. The sequencing here drew on lung tumor tissue, taken before any cancer treatment. These receptors all come from a woman aged 40-69 years with stage III squamous cell lung carcinoma.

This chain links TRBV11-3 with TRBJ2-5, with 7 bases lining up with TRBD1. J lost 3 bases, V lost 5 bases, and 6 bases had no gene match. The germline gives CDR1 SGHNT, CDR2 YENEEA. This CDR3 spans 14 amino acids. The CDR3 DNA follows: TGTGCCAGCAGCCGAAACACAGGGGAAGAGACCCAGTACTTC. This translates into CASSRNTGEETQYF.

This clone was seen a few times. The V and J genes are TRBV11-3 and TRBJ1-3, with 7 bases aligning to TRBD1. The ends lost 5 bases at V and 8 bases at J; junction bases unmatched: 21. Per the germline V gene, CDR1 is SGHNT and CDR2 is YENEEA. The CDR3 has 18 amino acids. CDR3 sequence: CASSINTPRGGTGYTIYF. DNA for the CDR3: TGTGCCAGCAGCATCAACACGCCTCGAGGGGGCACGGGATACACCATATATTTT.

Judged by abundance, this clone is medium-sized. The rearrangement uses TRBV11-3 and TRBJ1-3, with 7 bases that match TRBD1. This CDR3 region has 15 residues. The V gene end was trimmed by 5 bases and the J gene end by 1 base; junction bases not matched to a gene: 5. CDR1 SGHNT and CDR2 YENEEA come from the germline V gene. CDR3 loop: CASSAWTGSGNTIYF. Written as DNA, the CDR3 is TGTGCCAGCAGCGCCTGGACAGGATCTGGAAACACCATATATTTT.

The V and J genes are TRBV19 and TRBJ2-2; 8 bases match TRBD1. Germline-derived CDR1 and CDR2 are LNHDA and SQIVND (reference sequence). After removal of 2 bases from V and 4 bases from J, the junction contained 6 bases not matched to a gene. The CDR3 runs to 16 residues. The CDR3 protein is CASSIIQGAGTGELFF. DNA of the CDR3: TGTGCCAGTAGTATAATCCAGGGGGCCGGCACCGGGGAGCTGTTTTTT.

This clone was seen at least ten times. The V gene is TRBV11-3, the J gene TRBJ1-1; D unresolved. Trimming pared 7 bases from V and 6 bases from J, leaving 21 bases between. In germline, CDR1 is SGHNT, CDR2 YENEEA. This CDR3 is built from 15 residues. As DNA, the CDR3 is TGTGCCAGCATCTCTACCGCGGGCGCCGGTCCTGAAGCTTTCTTT. Amino acids: CASISTAGAGPEAFF.

The CDR3 nucleotides read TGTGCCAGCATCCCAGGAGGCGGGAGGGCCGAAGAGACCCAGTACTTC. This codes for CASIPGGGRAEETQYF. J is TRBJ2-5 and V is TRBV28; TRBD2 matches at 9 bases. The J segment lost 3 bases and the V segment lost 7 bases, leaving 12 bases of the junction unmatched. CDR3 length: 16 residues. Germline CDR1 MDHEN, CDR2 SYDVKM.

The J gene is TRBJ1-2, the V gene TRBV19; 11 nucleotides line up with TRBD1. CDR1 and CDR2 from the germline V gene are LNHDA and SQIVND (reference sequence). V trimming: 8 bases; J trimming: 3 bases; junction bases outside the gene matches: 5. This CDR3 comprises 14 residues. As DNA, the CDR3 is TGTGCCAGTGCACGGGACAGGGGGGACTATGGCTACACCTTC. It is translated as CASARDRGDYGYTF.

This clone showed up just a few times. V usage is TRBV11-3 and J usage is TRBJ2-3; D ambiguous. The V end was cut by 5 bases, the J end by 3 bases, with 15 bases between. The CDR3 contains 15 residues. CDR1 and CDR2 (germline): SGHNT, YENEEA. For the CDR3, the DNA is TGTGCCAGCAGCCAAGTTGGCGAAGGGACAGATACGCAGTATTTT. As protein: CASSQVGEGTDTQYF.

In this sample, this clone turned up a few times. The chain recombines TRBV6-8 with TRBJ2-7; 7 bases align to TRBD2. The V and J ends lost 5 bases and 0 bases, in that order; junction bases with no gene match: 10. Germline lookup yields CDR1 MNHGY and CDR2 SAAAGT. The CDR3 totals 16 residues. The CDR3 here is CASSPHSSGLSYEQYF. In DNA form, the CDR3 reads TGTGCCAGCAGTCCCCACTCTAGCGGTCTCTCCTACGAGCAGTACTTC.

This clone was found many times. The gene calls are TRBV11-3 and TRBJ2-5, with D uncertain. The CDR3 is 14 amino acids. The ends were cut back, 3 bases at V and 0 bases at J, with 8 bases in the middle. Per germline, CDR1 SGHNT and CDR2 YENEEA. CDR3 amino acids: CASSLSRNQETQYF. CDR3 DNA sequence: TGTGCCAGCAGCTTGAGCAGAAACCAAGAGACCCAGTACTTC.

This clone was recorded a few times. The rearrangement uses TRBV30 and TRBJ2-6; D might be TRBD1 (6 bases). Germline CDR1 GTSNPN, CDR2 SVGIG (reference sequence). This CDR3 contains 18 residues. The V end lost 2 bases, the J end lost 2 bases, and 19 bases lay between the germline ends. Written as DNA, the CDR3 is TGTGCCTGGAGTAGGGGAACAGGGCTCCATCCTGGGGCCAACGTCCTGACTTTC. This gives the protein CAWSRGTGLHPGANVLTF. Complete variable domain (other parts from reference TRBV30 and TRBJ2-6): SQTIHQWPATLVQPVGSPLSLECTVEGTSNPNLYWYRQAAGRGLQLLFYSVGIGQISSEVPQNLSASRPQDRQFILSSKKLLLSDSGFYLCAWSRGTGLHPGANVLTFGAGSRLTVL.

This chain joins TRBV14 and TRBJ2-7; TRBD2 might be the D (5 bases). This CDR3 spans 10 amino acids. Germline assignment: CDR1 SGHDN and CDR2 FVKESK. V was pared by 4 bases and J by 12 bases, with 10 bases between. This CDR3 reads CASSRIARYF. In DNA form, the CDR3 reads TGTGCCAGCAGCCGAATAGCGAGGTACTTC. Full variable domain (missing parts from reference TRBV14 and TRBJ2-7): EAGVTQFPSHSVIEKGQTVTLRCDPISGHDNLYWYRRVMGKEIKFLLHFVKESKQDESGMPNNRFLAERTGGTYSTLKVQPAELEDSGVYFCASSRIARYFGPGTRLTVT.

This clone turned up a few times. Compared with germline, one end of the junction differs, possibly owing to a read error. The genes are TRBV30 and TRBJ2-2; D is uncertain. The germline CDR1 and CDR2 sequences are GTSNPN and SVGIG (reference sequence). The CDR3 sequence is 14 residues long. The CDR3 bases are TGTGCCCGGAGCTACGGCTTGAACACCGGGGAGCTGTTTTTT. It is translated as CARSYGLNTGELFF.

There are a few counts of this clone. The chain is built from TRBV19 and TRBJ2-2; D is unresolved. This CDR3 region has 17 residues. V gave up 3 bases and J gave up 5 bases, with 19 bases separating them. From germline, CDR1 is LNHDA and CDR2 SQIVND (reference sequence). CDR3 sequence: CASSIPLTFIGTGELFF. In DNA, the CDR3 is TGTGCCAGTAGTATCCCCCTGACATTTATTGGGACCGGGGAGCTGTTTTTT. The whole variable domain, filled in from reference TRBV19 and TRBJ2-2, reads DGGITQSPKYLFRKEGQNVTLSCEQNLNHDAMYWYRQDPGQGLRLIYYSQIVNDFQKGDIAEGYSVSREKKESFPLTVTSAQKNPTAFYLCASSIPLTFIGTGELFFGEGSRLTVL.

V gene TRBV11-3 combines with J gene TRBJ1-4; 11 nucleotides line up with TRBD1. Germline assignment: CDR1 SGHNT and CDR2 YENEEA. The CDR3 is 17 residues long. The V segment lost 5 bases and the J segment 5 bases; nucleotides outside the gene matches: 10. The CDR3 sequence: CASSPRTGGALNEKLFF. In DNA, the CDR3 is TGTGCCAGCAGCCCCAGGACAGGGGGCGCCCTGAATGAAAAACTGTTTTTT.

The V and J genes are TRBV30 and TRBJ2-1; TRBD1 aligns across 8 bases. Germline V gives CDR1 GTSNPN, CDR2 SVGIG (reference sequence). The CDR3 is made up of 14 amino acids. The V segment lost 0 bases and the J segment 4 bases; nucleotides outside the gene matches: 2. As DNA, the CDR3 is TGTGCCTGGAGTGTCACAGGGGGTTACAATGAGCAGTTCTTC. Protein sequence: CAWSVTGGYNEQFF.

In its sample, this clone was seen a few times. V is TRBV7-2 and J is TRBJ1-1, with D perhaps matching TRBD1 (5 bases). This CDR3 has 13 residues. Trimming shortened V by 4 bases and J by 5 bases, and 11 bases separated the two germline ends. From germline, CDR1 is SGHTA and CDR2 FQGNSA. This CDR3 is CASSSNQGTEAFF. As DNA, the CDR3 is TGTGCCAGCAGCTCAAATCAGGGTACTGAAGCTTTCTTT. The full variable domain, rest sourced from reference TRBV7-2 and TRBJ1-1, is GAGVSQSPSNKVTEKGKDVELRCDPISGHTALYWYRQSLGQGLEFLIYFQGNSAPDKSGLPSDRFSAERTGGSVSTLTIQRTQQEDSAVYLCASSSNQGTEAFFGQGTRLTVV.

The chain has TRBV28 and TRBJ2-5; the D gene is possibly TRBD1 (6 bases). V lost 6 bases to trimming and J lost 2 bases, with 22 bases between them. The germline V gene has CDR1 MDHEN and CDR2 SYDVKM. The length of the CDR3 is 17 residues. The DNA of the CDR3 is TGTGCCAGCAGCCGCAGGTTGGGACAACAAATACAAGAGACCCAGTACTTC. Its protein product is CASSRRLGQQIQETQYF.

This clone turned up a few times. J is TRBJ2-1 and V is TRBV25-1; the D call may be TRBD1 or TRBD2 (7 bases each). The germline V gene encodes CDR1 MGHDK and CDR2 SYGVNS. Trimming pared 4 bases from V and 2 bases from J, leaving 15 bases between. The CDR3 loop spans 16 amino acids. The CDR3 reads CASSAAGGTAYNEQFF. The CDR3 bases are TGTGCCAGCAGTGCCGCCGGGGGGACAGCCTACAATGAGCAGTTCTTC.

This clone is medium-sized (0.01 to 0.1%) within its sample. The chain uses TRBV11-3 and TRBJ1-5; D possibly corresponds to TRBD1 (6 bases). The V gene lost 5 bases and the J gene lost 3 bases, with 11 bases spanning the gap. Germline CDR1 reads SGHNT; CDR2 reads YENEEA. This CDR3 is 14 amino acids long. The CDR3 is CASSPWTDNQPQHF. CDR3 in DNA: TGTGCCAGCAGCCCTTGGACAGACAATCAGCCCCAGCATTTT. Full variable domain (rest looked up from reference TRBV11-3 and TRBJ1-5): EAGVVQSPRYKIIEKKQPVAFWCNPISGHNTLYWYLQNLGQGPELLIRYENEEAVDDSQLPKDRFSAERLKGVDSTLKIQPAELGDSAVYLCASSPWTDNQPQHFGDGTRLSIL.

This clone was recorded a few times. This sequence joins TRBV30 and TRBJ2-2; the match to TRBD2 covers 8 bases. Germline V lookup: CDR1 GTSNPN, CDR2 SVGIG (reference sequence). Germline trimming cut 4 bases from V and 8 bases from J; bases unmatched to any gene: 15. CDR3 length equals 16 residues. CDR3 loop: CAWNPPGRAVGGELFF. The CDR3 DNA is TGTGCCTGGAACCCGCCCGGGAGGGCCGTCGGAGGGGAGCTGTTTTTT.

This clone has a handful of counts. The chain is built from TRBV11-3 and TRBJ2-1; TRBD2 agrees at 12 bases. Unmatched junction bases numbered 1, after V lost 2 bases and J lost 5 bases. CDR1 is SGHNT, CDR2 YENEEA, per germline. The CDR3 has 15 amino acids. This chain's CDR3 is CASSLTSGRNNEQFF. Here the CDR3 DNA reads TGTGCCAGCAGCTTAACTAGCGGGAGGAACAATGAGCAGTTCTTC.

This clone qualifies as medium-sized. The chain is built from TRBV11-3 and TRBJ1-1; TRBD1 agrees at 7 bases. CDR1 SGHNT and CDR2 YENEEA come from the germline V gene. Germline trimming cut 2 bases from V and 4 bases from J; bases unmatched to any gene: 4. The CDR3 runs to 14 residues. This CDR3 reads CASSLTGAVTEAFF. The CDR3 DNA follows: TGTGCCAGCAGCTTAACAGGGGCTGTCACTGAAGCTTTCTTT.

This clone was counted only a few times. The chain employs TRBV6-8 and TRBJ2-2; the D gene is possibly TRBD1 (6 bases). Germline V gene data show CDR1 as MNHGY and CDR2 as SAAAGT. The CDR3 consists of 15 residues. Trimming removed 6 bases from V and 1 base from J, with 12 bases in between. In DNA, the CDR3 is TGTGCCAGCAGGCGAGGCAGGGGGAACACCGGGGAGCTGTTTTTT. It codes for CASRRGRGNTGELFF.

This clone was detected many times. The chain's CDR3 is CASSPLGAGEQYF. In nucleotides, the CDR3 is TGTGCCAGCAGCCCCCTGGGGGCGGGGGAGCAGTACTTC. The chain couples TRBV7-2 to TRBJ2-7, with D perhaps TRBD1 or TRBD2 (6 bases each). This CDR3 is 13 amino acids long. The germline CDR1 and CDR2 sequences are SGHTA and FQGNSA. V lost 5 bases, J lost 7 bases, and 15 bases lay in between.

This clone has only a few counts. This rearrangement joins TRBV11-3 to TRBJ1-1; 9 nucleotides align to TRBD1. From germline, CDR1 is SGHNT and CDR2 YENEEA. The CDR3 is 16 residues long. After removal of 5 bases from V and 0 bases from J, the junction contained 7 bases not matched to a gene. The CDR3 spells CASSPDRGWMNTEAFF. Here the CDR3 DNA reads TGTGCCAGCAGCCCCGACAGGGGGTGGATGAACACTGAAGCTTTCTTT.

This clone came up a few times. The CDR3 DNA reads TGTGCCAGCAACCAACTTAGATTGGGGGTAGGCTACACCTTC. Translated, it gives CASNQLRLGVGYTF. V usage is TRBV11-3 and J usage is TRBJ1-2, with D perhaps TRBD1 (5 bases). CDR3 length: 14 amino acids. Germline values: CDR1 SGHNT, CDR2 YENEEA. Trimming stripped 7 bases from V and 8 bases from J, with 20 bases between.

The chain uses TRBV9 and TRBJ2-2, with 8 positions matching TRBD1. Trimming at V came to 2 bases and at J to 6 bases, leaving 9 bases not matched to a gene. Germline assignment: CDR1 SGDLS and CDR2 YYNGEE. The CDR3 is 16 residues long. DNA of the CDR3: TGTGCCAGCAGCGTCTTACAGGGGGAGAAGGCCGGGGAGCTGTTTTTT. Its translation is CASSVLQGEKAGELFF.

This clone has only a few counts. The genes are TRBV6-8 and TRBJ2-2, with TRBD2 matching 15 bases. V was pared by 4 bases and J by 5 bases, with 8 bases of the junction left unmatched. The CDR3 is 18 amino acids. Germline lookup yields CDR1 MNHGY and CDR2 SAAAGT. The CDR3, as DNA: TGTGCCAGCAGTTCCCGGACTAGCGGGAGGGCCCGGACCGGGGAGCTGTTTTTT. Translating gives CASSSRTSGRARTGELFF.

The chain joins TRBV4-1 to TRBJ2-1; D may be TRBD2 (6 bases). V was clipped by 0 bases and J by 13 bases, with 13 bases between them. Germline V gives CDR1 MGHRA, CDR2 YSYEKL. The CDR3 sequence is 13 residues long. CDR3 residues: CASSQEWGVHQFF. In DNA form, the CDR3 reads TGCGCCAGCAGCCAAGAGTGGGGGGTACACCAGTTCTTC.